Following are 22 T cell receptor beta chains from one sample sequenced in a study of blood T cell repertoires in COVID-19. Repertoires were generated with immunoSEQ multiplex PCR, while TCRdb's copy carries only in-frame clones and drops some. The repertoire holds fewer than 150,000 clones, with 88% as singletons. The sample taken for sequencing was peripheral blood. Receptors were obtained from a man aged 50 to 59 with active or convalescent COVID-19.

The chain employs TRBV14 and TRBJ1-1; no definite D call. V was cut by 5 bases and J by 3 bases, with 10 bases left in between. CDR1 SGHDN and CDR2 FVKESK come from the germline V gene. CDR3 length: 13 residues. In nucleotides, the CDR3 is TGTGCCAGCAGCGAAGCTCCCCACACTGAAGCTTTCTTT. Amino acid sequence: CASSEAPHTEAFF.

The genes are TRBV15 and TRBJ2-5, with TRBD2 identical over 8 bases. The ends lost 5 bases at V and 1 base at J; junction bases unmatched: 6. This CDR3 is built from 15 residues. In germline, CDR1 is LNHNV, CDR2 YYDKDF (reference sequence). The CDR3 region is CATSSRGGSQETQYF. The DNA for the CDR3 is TGTGCCACCAGCTCCCGGGGGGGGTCCCAAGAGACCCAGTACTTC.

The gene calls are TRBV6-1 and TRBJ2-1; TRBD2 aligns across 7 bases. Trimming took 2 bases from V and 8 from J; bases not matched to a gene: 12. Germline assignment: CDR1 MNHNS and CDR2 SASEGT. This CDR3 contains 16 residues. The CDR3 loop reads CASSEPRREYFDEQFF. DNA of the CDR3: TGTGCCAGCAGTGAACCGCGGCGGGAGTACTTCGATGAGCAGTTCTTC.

The CDR3 DNA follows: TGTGCCAGCGCGGTGGCGGGAGGCCCATTCCGCACAGATACGCAGTATTTT. Translated: CASAVAGGPFRTDTQYF. The rearrangement joins TRBV28 to TRBJ2-3, with 8 positions matching TRBD2. CDR3 size: 17 residues. Germline V gene data show CDR1 as MDHEN and CDR2 as SYDVKM. V gave up 8 bases and J gave up 1 base; unmatched junction bases: 14.

The chain is built from TRBV11-2 and TRBJ2-7; the match to TRBD1 covers 9 bases. V lost 6 bases and J lost 6; bases outside the gene matches: 9. CDR3 length: 14 residues. The V gene's germline CDR1 is SGHAT and CDR2 FQNNGV. The CDR3 region is CASSSRTGAGEQYF. The DNA for the CDR3 is TGTGCCAGCAGTTCTCGGACAGGGGCTGGCGAGCAGTACTTC.

CDR3 loop: CASSVAKTGGFRANVLTF. DNA of the CDR3: TGTGCCAGCAGCGTAGCTAAGACAGGGGGCTTTAGGGCCAACGTCCTGACTTTC. The rearrangement joins TRBV9 to TRBJ2-6, with 10 bases matching TRBD1. V was clipped by 0 bases and J by 5 bases; unmatched bases: 8. Per the germline V gene, CDR1 is SGDLS and CDR2 is YYNGEE. This CDR3 has 18 amino acids.

This clone was seen a single time. The genes are TRBV4-2 and TRBJ2-1, with D tentatively TRBD1 (6 bases). The germline CDR1 and CDR2 sequences are LGHNA and YNFKEQ. Deletions cut 1 base from V and 3 bases from J, with 13 bases between. This CDR3 has 16 amino acids. DNA for the CDR3: TGTGCCAGCAGCCAAGTCGGGACACATCTCTACAATGAGCAGTTCTTC. This translates into CASSQVGTHLYNEQFF.

The V call is TRBV5-1, the J call TRBJ1-4; D is unresolved. The CDR3 has 12 amino acids. The germline gives CDR1 SGHRS, CDR2 YFSETQ. Trimming took 2 bases from V and 5 from J, leaving 4 bases between them. In DNA, the CDR3 is TGCGCCAGCAGCTTTTCGAATGAAAAACTGTTTTTT. It yields the protein CASSFSNEKLFF.

The chain links TRBV2 to TRBJ2-7; 9 bases match TRBD1. V lost 2 bases and J lost 3; bases outside the gene matches: 5. This CDR3 comprises 15 residues. The germline V gene has CDR1 SNHLY and CDR2 FYNNEI. This CDR3 reads CASSERTGEYYEQYF. The CDR3 nucleotides are TGTGCCAGCAGTGAAAGGACAGGGGAGTACTACGAGCAGTACTTC. The complete variable domain, with remaining parts taken from reference TRBV2 and TRBJ2-7, reads EPEVTQTPSHQVTQMGQEVILRCVPISNHLYFYWYRQILGQKVEFLVSFYNNEISEKSEIFDDQFSVERPDGSNFTLKIRSTKLEDSAMYFCASSERTGEYYEQYFGPGTRLTVT.

The chain links TRBV4-3 to TRBJ1-2; D gene ambiguous. V shed 5 bases and J shed 3 bases, with 16 bases lying between them. CDR1 is LGHNA and CDR2 is YSLEER in the germline V gene. The CDR3 extends over 15 amino acids. In DNA form, the CDR3 reads TGCGCCAGCAGCTCTCTGGGAGGGAACGACTATGGCTACACCTTC. It codes for CASSSLGGNDYGYTF.

The chain has TRBV7-3 and TRBJ1-2; 7 positions match TRBD1. Germline trimming cut 5 bases from V and 4 bases from J; bases unmatched to any gene: 4. Germline values: CDR1 SGHTA, CDR2 FQGTGA. CDR3 length equals 13 residues. CDR3 coding DNA: TGTGCCAGCAGCGAACAGGGGAGCTATGGCTACACCTTC. Translating gives CASSEQGSYGYTF.

This clone was seen just once. This chain joins TRBV14 and TRBJ1-2; the match to TRBD1 covers 9 bases. Per germline, CDR1 SGHDN and CDR2 FVKESK. CDR3 length: 15 residues. Trimming at V came to 5 bases and at J to 7 bases, leaving 11 bases not matched to a gene. CDR3 in DNA: TGTGCCAGCAGCTTATCCGGTGGGACAGGGTCTGGCTACACCTTC. This encodes CASSLSGGTGSGYTF.

This chain joins TRBV6-6 and TRBJ1-5, with 9 bases that match TRBD1. CDR1 is MNHNY and CDR2 is SVGAGI in the germline V gene (reference sequence). The CDR3 is 16 amino acids. V gave up 4 bases and J gave up 7 bases; unmatched junction bases: 11. CDR3 residues: CASSSPAGTGMQPQHF. DNA of the CDR3: TGTGCCAGCAGTTCCCCCGCCGGGACAGGGATGCAGCCCCAGCATTTT.

Only one count was recorded for this clone. The rearrangement links TRBV7-2 to TRBJ2-1, with TRBD1 as a possible D gene (6 bases). CDR1 and CDR2 (germline): SGHTA, FQGNSA. Trimming shortened V by 0 bases and J by 1 base, and 13 bases separated the two germline ends. The CDR3 loop spans 17 amino acids. Here the CDR3 DNA reads TGTGCCAGCAGCTTAGCCCCGGGACATTCGTCCTACAATGAGCAGTTCTTC. Amino acids: CASSLAPGHSSYNEQFF.

The chain employs TRBV19 and TRBJ2-5; 9 positions match TRBD2. This CDR3 spans 16 amino acids. The J segment lost 0 bases and the V segment lost 4 bases, leaving 6 bases of the junction unmatched. Germline V gives CDR1 LNHDA, CDR2 SQIVND (reference sequence). The CDR3 DNA is TGTGCCAGTAGTACAGCGGGGGGTCTGTACCAAGAGACCCAGTACTTC. This gives the protein CASSTAGGLYQETQYF. Using reference TRBV19 and TRBJ2-5 for the parts outside the CDR3, the full variable domain is DGGITQSPKYLFRKEGQNVTLSCEQNLNHDAMYWYRQDPGQGLRLIYYSQIVNDFQKGDIAEGYSVSREKKESFPLTVTSAQKNPTAFYLCASSTAGGLYQETQYFGPGTRLLVL.

The rearrangement links TRBV5-4 to TRBJ2-5; TRBD2 matches at 7 bases. This CDR3 is 15 amino acids long. Germline trimming cut 0 bases from V and 2 bases from J; bases unmatched to any gene: 4. Germline V CDR1 and CDR2: SGHNT, YYREEE (reference sequence). The CDR3 is CASSLGGEGQETQYF. Here the CDR3 DNA reads TGTGCCAGCAGCTTGGGGGGGGAGGGGCAAGAGACCCAGTACTTC.

The gene calls are TRBV2 and TRBJ1-6; 8 nucleotides align to TRBD1. There are 14 residues in the CDR3. Germline V gene sequence: CDR1 SNHLY, CDR2 FYNNEI. V shed 5 bases, J shed 10 bases, and the junction held 7 bases outside the gene matches. CDR3 region: CASSMDRAGSPLHF. Written as DNA, the CDR3 is TGTGCCAGCAGTATGGACAGGGCAGGATCACCCCTCCACTTT. Full variable domain (rest looked up from reference TRBV2 and TRBJ1-6): EPEVTQTPSHQVTQMGQEVILRCVPISNHLYFYWYRQILGQKVEFLVSFYNNEISEKSEIFDDQFSVERPDGSNFTLKIRSTKLEDSAMYFCASSMDRAGSPLHFGNGTRLTVT.

V is TRBV10-3 and J is TRBJ1-4; no firm D call. The CDR3 covers 15 residues. The germline CDR1 and CDR2 sequences are ENHRY and SYGVKD. The V gene lost 6 bases and the J gene lost 0 bases, with 11 bases spanning the gap. CDR3 sequence: CAIRTGETTNEKLFF. The CDR3 DNA sequence: TGTGCCATCAGGACTGGGGAGACAACTAATGAAAAACTGTTTTTT.

The rearrangement uses TRBV7-2 and TRBJ2-1; 8 nucleotides match TRBD2. CDR3 length equals 15 residues. The V and J ends lost 6 bases and 1 base, in that order; junction bases with no gene match: 5. Germline lookup yields CDR1 SGHTA and CDR2 FQGNSA. The CDR3 reads CASRLTSGSYNEQFF. The CDR3 nucleotides read TGTGCCAGCAGGCTTACTAGCGGATCCTACAATGAGCAGTTCTTC. Drawing the rest from reference TRBV7-2 and TRBJ2-1, the complete variable domain is GAGVSQSPSNKVTEKGKDVELRCDPISGHTALYWYRQSLGQGLEFLIYFQGNSAPDKSGLPSDRFSAERTGGSVSTLTIQRTQQEDSAVYLCASRLTSGSYNEQFFGPGTRLTVL.

The J gene is TRBJ1-1, the V gene TRBV5-4; D not certain. The V end lost 4 bases, the J end lost 1 base, and 17 bases lay between the germline ends. CDR3 length equals 16 residues. From germline, CDR1 is SGHNT and CDR2 YYREEE (reference sequence). The CDR3 region is CASSPRIQMTNTEAFF. DNA for the CDR3: TGTGCCAGCAGCCCGAGGATCCAAATGACGAACACTGAAGCTTTCTTT.

This clone has only one observation. This chain uses TRBV9 with TRBJ2-7; TRBD1 matches at 10 bases. J was trimmed by 6 bases and V by 0 bases; bases with no gene match: 6. The germline CDR1 and CDR2 sequences are SGDLS and YYNGEE. This CDR3 spans 15 amino acids. CDR3 nucleotide sequence: TGTGCCAGCAGCGTAGATGGACAGGGGGGACGCGAGCAGTACTTC. Protein sequence: CASSVDGQGGREQYF.

J is TRBJ1-1 and V is TRBV3-1 (or the pseudogene TRBV3-2); D may be TRBD1 (5 bases). Germline V CDR1 and CDR2: LGHDT, YNNKEL (reference sequence). Trimming cost V 7 bases and J 1 base, with 13 bases left between them. The length of the CDR3 is 14 residues. The CDR3 loop reads CASITREGNTEAFF. DNA for the CDR3: TGTGCCAGCATCACCAGGGAGGGGAACACTGAAGCTTTCTTT.